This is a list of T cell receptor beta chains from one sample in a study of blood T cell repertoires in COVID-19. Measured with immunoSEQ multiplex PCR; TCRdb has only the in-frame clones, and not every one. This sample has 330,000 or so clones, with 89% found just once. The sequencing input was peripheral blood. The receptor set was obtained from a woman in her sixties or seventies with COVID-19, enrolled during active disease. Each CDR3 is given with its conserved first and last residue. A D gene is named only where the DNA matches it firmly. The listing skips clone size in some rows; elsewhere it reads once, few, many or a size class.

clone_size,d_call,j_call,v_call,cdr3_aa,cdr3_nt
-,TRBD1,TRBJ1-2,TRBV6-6,CASSYTDRGRQHGYTF,TGTGCCAGCAGTTACACCGACAGGGGGCGTCAACATGGCTACACCTTC
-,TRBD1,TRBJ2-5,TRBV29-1,CSVSTGGMWETQYF,TGCAGCGTCTCGACAGGGGGTATGTGGGAGACCCAGTACTTC
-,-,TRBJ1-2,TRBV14,CASSQERVLGGYTF,TGTGCCAGCAGCCAAGAGCGGGTACTCGGTGGCTACACCTTC
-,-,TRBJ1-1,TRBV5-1,CASSPAGMNTEAFF,TGCGCCAGCAGTCCCGCGGGGATGAACACTGAAGCTTTCTTT
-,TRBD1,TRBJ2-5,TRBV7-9,CASSPLAGQGASETQYF,TGTGCCAGCAGCCCCCTGGCGGGACAGGGGGCTTCGGAGACCCAGTACTTC
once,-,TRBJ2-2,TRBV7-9,CASSPLAVSGELFF,TGTGCCAGCAGTCCCTTGGCCGTGTCCGGGGAGCTGTTTTTT
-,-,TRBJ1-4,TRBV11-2,CASSFGRLDEKLFF,TGTGCCAGCAGCTTCGGGAGACTTGATGAAAAACTGTTTTTT
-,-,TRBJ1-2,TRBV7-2,CASAPAGGGTGYTF,TGTGCCAGCGCTCCGGCGGGGGGAGGGACGGGCTACACCTTC
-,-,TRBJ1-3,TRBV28,CASSETGRAGNTIYF,TGTGCCAGCAGTGAGACAGGACGGGCGGGAAACACCATATATTTT
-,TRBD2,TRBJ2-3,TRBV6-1,CASSELAGGPDTQYF,TGTGCCAGCAGTGAGTTAGCGGGGGGGCCAGATACGCAGTATTTT
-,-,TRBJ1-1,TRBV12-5,CASGLVLWGGMRGTEAFF,TGTGCTAGTGGTTTGGTACTTTGGGGCGGAATGCGGGGCACTGAAGCTTTCTTT
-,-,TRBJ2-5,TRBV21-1,CASSKARLSQETQYF,TGTGCCAGCAGCAAAGCGCGGCTGAGCCAAGAGACCCAGTACTTC
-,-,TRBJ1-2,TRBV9,CASSVAAGMYGYTF,TGTGCCAGCAGCGTAGCAGCCGGGATGTATGGCTACACCTTC
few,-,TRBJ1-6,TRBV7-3,CASSLNPPGSNSPLHF,TGTGCCAGCAGCTTAAATCCCCCGGGATCAAATTCACCCCTCCACTTT
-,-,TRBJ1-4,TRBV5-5,CASSLGDINEKLFF,TGTGCCAGCAGCTTGGGGGACATTAATGAAAAACTGTTTTTT
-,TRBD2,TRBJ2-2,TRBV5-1,CASSFIAGDLTGELFF,TGCGCCAGCAGCTTTATAGCGGGGGACCTCACCGGGGAGCTGTTTTTT
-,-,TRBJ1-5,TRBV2,CASSEIYSNQPQHF,TGTGCCAGCAGTGAAATTTATAGCAATCAGCCCCAGCATTTT
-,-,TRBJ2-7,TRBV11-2,CASSMDSTYEQYF,TGTGCCAGCAGTATGGACAGCACCTACGAGCAGTACTTC
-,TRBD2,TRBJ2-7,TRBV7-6,CASSPHLAGAYEQYF,TGTGCCAGCAGCCCACATCTAGCGGGGGCTTACGAGCAGTACTTC
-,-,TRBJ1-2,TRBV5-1,CASSLGGELRHGYTF,TGCGCCAGCAGCTTAGGAGGGGAGCTTAGACATGGCTACACCTTC
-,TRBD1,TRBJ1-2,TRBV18,CASSAQGASEGGYTF,TGTGCCAGCTCAGCACAGGGGGCGAGTGAGGGAGGCTACACCTTC
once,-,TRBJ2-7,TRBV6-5,CASIYQGVGSYEQYF,TGTGCCAGCATCTACCAGGGTGTGGGTAGTTACGAGCAGTACTTC
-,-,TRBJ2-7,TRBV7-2,CASSLGRVFEQYF,TGTGCCAGCAGCTTAGGGCGGGTCTTCGAGCAGTACTTC
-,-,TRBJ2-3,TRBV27,CASSSGVLTTDTQYF,TGTGCCAGCAGCTCAGGGGTTCTCACCACAGATACGCAGTATTTT
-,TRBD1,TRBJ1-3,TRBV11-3,CASSPQRQGATIYF,TGTGCCAGCAGCCCCCAAAGACAGGGGGCAACCATATATTTT
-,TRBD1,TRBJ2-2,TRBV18,CASSPRRQGPGELFF,TGTGCCAGCTCACCCCGCCGACAGGGGCCCGGGGAGCTGTTTTTT